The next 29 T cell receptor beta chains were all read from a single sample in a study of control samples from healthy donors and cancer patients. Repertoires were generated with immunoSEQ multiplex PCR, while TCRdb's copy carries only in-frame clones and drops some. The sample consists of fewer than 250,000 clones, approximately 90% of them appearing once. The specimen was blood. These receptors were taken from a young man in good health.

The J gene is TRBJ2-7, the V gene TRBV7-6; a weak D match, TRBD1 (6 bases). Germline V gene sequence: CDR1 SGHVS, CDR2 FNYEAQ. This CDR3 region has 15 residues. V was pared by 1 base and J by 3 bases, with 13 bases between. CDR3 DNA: TGTGCCAGCAGCTTAGGGTCAGGGGACAACTACGAGCAGTACTTC. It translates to CASSLGSGDNYEQYF.

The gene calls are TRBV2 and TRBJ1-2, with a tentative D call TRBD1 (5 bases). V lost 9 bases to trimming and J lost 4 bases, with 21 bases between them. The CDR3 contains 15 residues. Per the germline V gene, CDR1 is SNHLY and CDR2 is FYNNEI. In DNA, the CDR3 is TGTGCCAGTTCCATAAACCTTTACACAGGCTATGGCTACACCTTC. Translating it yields CASSINLYTGYGYTF.

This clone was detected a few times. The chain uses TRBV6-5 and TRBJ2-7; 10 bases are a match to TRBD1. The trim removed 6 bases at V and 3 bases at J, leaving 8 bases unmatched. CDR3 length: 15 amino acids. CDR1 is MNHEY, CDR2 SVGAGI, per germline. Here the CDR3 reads CASRTDRGHSYEQYF. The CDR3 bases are TGTGCCAGCAGGACCGACAGGGGGCATAGCTACGAGCAGTACTTC.

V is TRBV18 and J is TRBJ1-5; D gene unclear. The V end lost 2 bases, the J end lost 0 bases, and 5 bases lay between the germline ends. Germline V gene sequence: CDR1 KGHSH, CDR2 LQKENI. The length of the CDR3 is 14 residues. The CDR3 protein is CASSPEYSNQPQHF. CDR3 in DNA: TGTGCCAGCTCACCAGAGTATAGCAATCAGCCCCAGCATTTT.

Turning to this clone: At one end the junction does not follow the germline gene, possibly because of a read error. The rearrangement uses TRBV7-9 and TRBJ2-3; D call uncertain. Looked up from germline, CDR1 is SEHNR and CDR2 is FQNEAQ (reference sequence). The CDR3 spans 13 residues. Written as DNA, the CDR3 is TGCGCCAGCAGCACAAATCCTACAGATACGCAGTATTTT. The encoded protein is CASSTNPTDTQYF.

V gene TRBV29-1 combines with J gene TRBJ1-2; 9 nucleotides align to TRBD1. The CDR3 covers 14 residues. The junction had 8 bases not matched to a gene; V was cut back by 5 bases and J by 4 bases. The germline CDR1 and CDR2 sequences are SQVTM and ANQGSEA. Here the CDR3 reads CSVQGTGKSYGYTF. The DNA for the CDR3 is TGCAGCGTTCAGGGGACAGGGAAATCCTATGGCTACACCTTC.

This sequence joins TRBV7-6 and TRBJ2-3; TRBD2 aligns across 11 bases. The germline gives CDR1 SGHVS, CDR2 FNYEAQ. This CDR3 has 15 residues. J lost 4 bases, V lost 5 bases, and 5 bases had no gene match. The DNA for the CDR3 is TGTGCCAGCAGCCATAGCGGGGGGGCGGCAGATACGCAGTATTTT. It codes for CASSHSGGAADTQYF.

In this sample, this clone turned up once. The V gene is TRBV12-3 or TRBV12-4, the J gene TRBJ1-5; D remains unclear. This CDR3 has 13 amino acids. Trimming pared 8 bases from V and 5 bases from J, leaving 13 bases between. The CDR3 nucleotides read TGTGCCAGCGCGAGATTAAGGGATCAGCCCCAGCATTTT. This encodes CASARLRDQPQHF.

CDR3 region: CASSYTPKQGEVGYTF. In DNA form, the CDR3 reads TGTGCCAGCAGCTACACCCCCAAACAGGGGGAGGTAGGCTACACCTTC. This sequence joins TRBV9 and TRBJ1-2; 8 bases agree with TRBD1. The germline V gene encodes CDR1 SGDLS and CDR2 YYNGEE. The CDR3 loop spans 16 amino acids. Losses at the gene ends were 4 bases for V and 8 bases for J; bases not matched to a gene: 16.

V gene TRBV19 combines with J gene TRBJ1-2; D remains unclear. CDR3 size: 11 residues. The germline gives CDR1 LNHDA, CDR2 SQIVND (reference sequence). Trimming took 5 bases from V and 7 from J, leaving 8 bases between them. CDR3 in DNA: TGTGCCAGTAGTGCTCGTACTGGCTACACCTTC. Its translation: CASSARTGYTF.

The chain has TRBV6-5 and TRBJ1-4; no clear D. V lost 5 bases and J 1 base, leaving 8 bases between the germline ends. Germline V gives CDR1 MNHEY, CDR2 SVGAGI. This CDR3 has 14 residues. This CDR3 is CASSSGGTNEKLFF. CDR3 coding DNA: TGTGCCAGCAGTAGCGGAGGAACTAATGAAAAACTGTTTTTT.

The CDR3 loop reads CATSDLTGAGYTF. DNA for the CDR3: TGTGCCACCAGTGACCTCACGGGAGCTGGCTACACCTTC. The V gene is TRBV24-1, the J gene TRBJ1-2, with D unclear. V was trimmed by 4 bases and J by 7 bases, leaving 12 bases between them. Germline CDR1 reads KGHDR; CDR2 reads SFDVKD. This CDR3 is built from 13 residues.

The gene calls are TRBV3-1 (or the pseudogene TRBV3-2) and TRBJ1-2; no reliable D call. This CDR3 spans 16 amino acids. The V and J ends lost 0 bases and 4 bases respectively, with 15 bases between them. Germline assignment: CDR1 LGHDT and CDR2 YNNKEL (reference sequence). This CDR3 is CASSQDPPEIPYGYTF. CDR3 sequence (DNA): TGTGCCAGCAGCCAAGATCCCCCGGAGATCCCCTATGGCTACACCTTC.

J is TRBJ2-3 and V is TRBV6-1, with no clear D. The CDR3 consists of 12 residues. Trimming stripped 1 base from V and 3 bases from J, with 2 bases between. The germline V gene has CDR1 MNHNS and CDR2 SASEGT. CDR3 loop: CASSEGTDTQYF. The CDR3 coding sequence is TGTGCCAGCAGTGAAGGGACAGATACGCAGTATTTT.

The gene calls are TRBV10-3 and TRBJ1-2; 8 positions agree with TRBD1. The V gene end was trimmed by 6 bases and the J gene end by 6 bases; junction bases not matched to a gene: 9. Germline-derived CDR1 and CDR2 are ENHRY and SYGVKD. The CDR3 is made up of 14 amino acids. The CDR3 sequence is CAIRELDREDGYTF. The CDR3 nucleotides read TGTGCCATCAGGGAATTGGACAGGGAAGATGGCTACACCTTC.

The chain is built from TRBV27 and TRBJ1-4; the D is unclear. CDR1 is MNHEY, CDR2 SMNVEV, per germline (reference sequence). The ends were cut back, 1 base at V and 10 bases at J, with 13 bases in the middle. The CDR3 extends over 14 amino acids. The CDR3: CASSLFPDFRKLFF. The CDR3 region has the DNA TGTGCCAGCAGTTTATTTCCGGACTTTCGAAAACTGTTTTTT.

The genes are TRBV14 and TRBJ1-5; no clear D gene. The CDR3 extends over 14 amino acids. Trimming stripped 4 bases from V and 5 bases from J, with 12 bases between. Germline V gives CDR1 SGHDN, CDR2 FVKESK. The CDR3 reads CASSPYGYDQPQHF. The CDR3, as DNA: TGTGCCAGCAGCCCCTACGGGTATGATCAGCCCCAGCATTTT.

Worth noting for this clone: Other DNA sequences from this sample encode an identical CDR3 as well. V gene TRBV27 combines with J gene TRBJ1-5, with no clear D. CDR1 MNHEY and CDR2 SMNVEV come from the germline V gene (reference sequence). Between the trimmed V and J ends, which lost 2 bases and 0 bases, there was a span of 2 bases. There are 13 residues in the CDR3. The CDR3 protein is CASSLDSNQPQHF. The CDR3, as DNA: TGTGCCAGCAGTTTAGATAGCAATCAGCCCCAGCATTTT.

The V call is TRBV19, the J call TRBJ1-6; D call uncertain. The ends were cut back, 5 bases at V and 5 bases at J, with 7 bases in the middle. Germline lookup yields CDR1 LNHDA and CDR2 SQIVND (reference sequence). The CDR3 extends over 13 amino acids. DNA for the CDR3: TGTGCCAGTAGTGGTGGTAATAATTCACCCCTCCACTTT. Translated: CASSGGNNSPLHF. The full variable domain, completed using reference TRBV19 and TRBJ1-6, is DGGITQSPKYLFRKEGQNVTLSCEQNLNHDAMYWYRQDPGQGLRLIYYSQIVNDFQKGDIAEGYSVSREKKESFPLTVTSAQKNPTAFYLCASSGGNNSPLHFGNGTRLTVT.

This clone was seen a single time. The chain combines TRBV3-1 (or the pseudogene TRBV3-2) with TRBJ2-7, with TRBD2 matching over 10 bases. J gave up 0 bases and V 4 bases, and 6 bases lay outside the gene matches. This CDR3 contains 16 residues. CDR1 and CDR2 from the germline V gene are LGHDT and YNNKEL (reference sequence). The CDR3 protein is CASSPDASGGSYEQYF. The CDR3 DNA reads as TGTGCCAGCAGCCCCGACGCTAGCGGGGGCTCCTACGAGCAGTACTTC.

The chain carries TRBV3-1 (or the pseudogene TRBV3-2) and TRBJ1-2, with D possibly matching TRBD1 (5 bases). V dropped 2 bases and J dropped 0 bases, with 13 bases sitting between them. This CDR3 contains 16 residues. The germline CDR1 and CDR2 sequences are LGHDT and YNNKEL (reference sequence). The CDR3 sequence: CASSQYSGGSNYGYTF. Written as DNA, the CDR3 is TGTGCCAGCAGCCAATATAGCGGGGGGTCTAACTATGGCTACACCTTC.

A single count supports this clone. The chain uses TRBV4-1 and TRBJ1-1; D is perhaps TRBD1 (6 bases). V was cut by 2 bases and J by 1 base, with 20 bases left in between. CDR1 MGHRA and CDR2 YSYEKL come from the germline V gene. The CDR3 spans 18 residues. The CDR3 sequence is CASSQFSGGQPQNTEAFF. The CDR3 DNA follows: TGCGCCAGCAGCCAATTCAGCGGGGGGCAACCCCAGAACACTGAAGCTTTCTTT.

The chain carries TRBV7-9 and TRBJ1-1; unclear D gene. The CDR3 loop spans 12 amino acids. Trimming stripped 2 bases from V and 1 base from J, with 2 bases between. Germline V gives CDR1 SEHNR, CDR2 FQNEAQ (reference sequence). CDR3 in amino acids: CASSLQNTEAFF. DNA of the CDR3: TGTGCCAGCAGCTTACAGAACACTGAAGCTTTCTTT.

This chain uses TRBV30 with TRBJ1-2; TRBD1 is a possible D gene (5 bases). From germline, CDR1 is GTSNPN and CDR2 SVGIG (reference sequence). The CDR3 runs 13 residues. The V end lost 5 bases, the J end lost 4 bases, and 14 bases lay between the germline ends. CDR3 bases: TGTGCCTGGCAGGGTGATAAGGGCTATGGCTACACCTTC. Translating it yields CAWQGDKGYGYTF.

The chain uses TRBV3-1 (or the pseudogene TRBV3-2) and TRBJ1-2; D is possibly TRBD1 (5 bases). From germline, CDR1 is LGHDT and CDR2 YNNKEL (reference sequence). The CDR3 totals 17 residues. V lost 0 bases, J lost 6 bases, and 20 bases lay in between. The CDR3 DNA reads TGTGCCAGCAGCCAAGAGGGTATACCACGCCCCAGGGATGGCTACACCTTC. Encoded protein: CASSQEGIPRPRDGYTF.

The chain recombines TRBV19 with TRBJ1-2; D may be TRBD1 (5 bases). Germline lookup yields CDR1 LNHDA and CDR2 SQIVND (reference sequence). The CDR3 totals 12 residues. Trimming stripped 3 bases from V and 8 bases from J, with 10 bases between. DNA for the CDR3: TGTGCCAGTAGTATGGACTGGGGGGGCTACACCTTC. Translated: CASSMDWGGYTF.

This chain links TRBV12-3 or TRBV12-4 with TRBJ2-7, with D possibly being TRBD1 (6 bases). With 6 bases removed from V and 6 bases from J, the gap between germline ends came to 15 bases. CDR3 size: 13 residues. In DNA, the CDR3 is TGTGCCAGCAGCCCCGAGGGGGTGGGCGAGCAGTACTTC. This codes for CASSPEGVGEQYF.

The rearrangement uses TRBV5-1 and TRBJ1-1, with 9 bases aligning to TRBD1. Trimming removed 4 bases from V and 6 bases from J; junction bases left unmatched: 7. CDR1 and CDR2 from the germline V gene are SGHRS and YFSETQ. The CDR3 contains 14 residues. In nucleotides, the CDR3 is TGCGCCAGCAGCAACCATAGACAGGGGGCTGAAGCTTTCTTT. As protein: CASSNHRQGAEAFF.

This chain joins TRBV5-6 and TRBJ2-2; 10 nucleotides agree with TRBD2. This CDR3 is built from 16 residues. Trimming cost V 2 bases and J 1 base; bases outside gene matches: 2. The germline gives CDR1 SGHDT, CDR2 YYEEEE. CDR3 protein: CASSLIAGGNTGELFF. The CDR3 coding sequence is TGTGCCAGCAGCTTAATAGCGGGGGGGAACACCGGGGAGCTGTTTTTT.